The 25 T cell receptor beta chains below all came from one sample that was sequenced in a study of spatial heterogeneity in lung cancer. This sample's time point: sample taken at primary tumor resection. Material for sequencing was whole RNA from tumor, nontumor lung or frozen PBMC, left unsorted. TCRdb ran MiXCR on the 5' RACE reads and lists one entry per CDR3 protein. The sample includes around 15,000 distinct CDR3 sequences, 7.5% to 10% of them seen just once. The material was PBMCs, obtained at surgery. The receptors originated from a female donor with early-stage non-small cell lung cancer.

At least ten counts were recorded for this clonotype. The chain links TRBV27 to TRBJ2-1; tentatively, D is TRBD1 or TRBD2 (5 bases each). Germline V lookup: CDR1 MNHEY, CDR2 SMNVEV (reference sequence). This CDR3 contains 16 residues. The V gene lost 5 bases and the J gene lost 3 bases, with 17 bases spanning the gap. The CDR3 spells CASSPPGPTSYNEQFF. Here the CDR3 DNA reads TGTGCCAGCAGTCCCCCGGGGCCCACTAGCTACAATGAGCAGTTCTTC.

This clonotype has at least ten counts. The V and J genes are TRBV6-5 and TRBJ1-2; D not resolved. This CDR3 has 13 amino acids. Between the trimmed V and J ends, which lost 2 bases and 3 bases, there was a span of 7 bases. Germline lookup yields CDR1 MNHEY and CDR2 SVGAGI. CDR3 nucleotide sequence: TGTGCCAGCAGTTACGGGGAGGACTATGGCTACACCTTC. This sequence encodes CASSYGEDYGYTF.

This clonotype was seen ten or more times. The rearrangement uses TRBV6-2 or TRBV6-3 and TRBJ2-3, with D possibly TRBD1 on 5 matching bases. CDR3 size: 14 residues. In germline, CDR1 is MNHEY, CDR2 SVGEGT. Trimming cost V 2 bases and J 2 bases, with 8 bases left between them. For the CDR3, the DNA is TGTGCCAGCAGTTACGGCAGGGTCACAGATACGCAGTATTTT. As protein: CASSYGRVTDTQYF.

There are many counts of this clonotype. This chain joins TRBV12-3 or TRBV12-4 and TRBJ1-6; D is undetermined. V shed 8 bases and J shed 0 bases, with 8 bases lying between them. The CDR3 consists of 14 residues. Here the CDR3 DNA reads TGTGCCAGCCACGGGAGCTCCTATAATTCACCCCTCCACTTT. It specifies CASHGSSYNSPLHF.

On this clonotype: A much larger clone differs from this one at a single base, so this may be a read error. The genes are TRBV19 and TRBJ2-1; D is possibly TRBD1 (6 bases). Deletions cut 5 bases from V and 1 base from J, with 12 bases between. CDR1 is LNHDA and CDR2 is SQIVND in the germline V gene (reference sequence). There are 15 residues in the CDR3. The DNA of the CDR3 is TGTGCCAGTAGTCTCAGGGGAGAGTCCTACAATGAGCAGTTCTTC. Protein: CASSLRGESYNEQFF.

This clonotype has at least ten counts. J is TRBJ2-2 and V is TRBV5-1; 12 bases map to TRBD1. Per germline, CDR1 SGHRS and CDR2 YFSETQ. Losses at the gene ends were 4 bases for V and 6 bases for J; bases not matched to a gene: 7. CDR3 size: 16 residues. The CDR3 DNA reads TGCGCCAGCAGCCCCGGGACAGGGGGCGCGCCCGGGGAGCTGTTTTTT. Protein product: CASSPGTGGAPGELFF.

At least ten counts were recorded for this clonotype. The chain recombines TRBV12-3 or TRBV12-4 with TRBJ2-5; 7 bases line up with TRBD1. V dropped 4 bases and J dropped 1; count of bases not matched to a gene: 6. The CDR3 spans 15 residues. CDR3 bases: TGTGCCAGCAGTTCCACGGGGACAGCCCAAGAGACCCAGTACTTC. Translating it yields CASSSTGTAQETQYF.

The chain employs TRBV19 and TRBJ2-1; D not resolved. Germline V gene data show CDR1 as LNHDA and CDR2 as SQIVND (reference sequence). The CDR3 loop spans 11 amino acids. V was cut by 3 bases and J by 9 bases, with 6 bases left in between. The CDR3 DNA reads TGTGCCAGTAGTATCGATTTTGAGCAGTTCTTC. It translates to CASSIDFEQFF.

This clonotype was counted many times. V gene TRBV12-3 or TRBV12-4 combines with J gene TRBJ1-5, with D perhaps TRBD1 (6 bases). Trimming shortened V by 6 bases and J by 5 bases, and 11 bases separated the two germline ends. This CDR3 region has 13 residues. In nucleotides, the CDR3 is TGTGCCAGCAGCAGGGGTACGGATCAGCCCCAGCATTTT. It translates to CASSRGTDQPQHF.

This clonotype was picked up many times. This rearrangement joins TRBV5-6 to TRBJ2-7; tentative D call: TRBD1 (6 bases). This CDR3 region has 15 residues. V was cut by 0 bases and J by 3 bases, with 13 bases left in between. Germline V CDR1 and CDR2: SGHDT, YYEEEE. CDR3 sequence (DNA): TGTGCCAGCAGCTTGGGGGCAGGGGTGAGCTACGAGCAGTACTTC. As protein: CASSLGAGVSYEQYF.

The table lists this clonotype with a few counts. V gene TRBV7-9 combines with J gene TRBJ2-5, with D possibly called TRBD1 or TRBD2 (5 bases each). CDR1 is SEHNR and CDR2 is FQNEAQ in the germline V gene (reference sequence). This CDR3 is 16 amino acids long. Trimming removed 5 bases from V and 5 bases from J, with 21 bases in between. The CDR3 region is CASSPPGGLPGETQYF. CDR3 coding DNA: TGTGCCAGCAGCCCCCCGGGCGGACTCCCAGGGGAGACCCAGTACTTC.

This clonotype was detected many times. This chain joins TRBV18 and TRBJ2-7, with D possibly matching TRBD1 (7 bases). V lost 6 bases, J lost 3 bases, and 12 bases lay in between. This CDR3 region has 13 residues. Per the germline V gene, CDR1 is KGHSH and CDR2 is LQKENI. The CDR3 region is CASSTRDSYEQYF. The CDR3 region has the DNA TGTGCCAGCTCGACTAGGGACAGCTACGAGCAGTACTTC. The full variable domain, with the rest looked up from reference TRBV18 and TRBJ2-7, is NAGVMQNPRHLVRRRGQEARLRCSPMKGHSHVYWYRQLPEEGLKFMVYLQKENIIDESGMPKERFSAEFPKEGPSILRIQQVVRGDSAAYFCASSTRDSYEQYFGPGTRLTVT.

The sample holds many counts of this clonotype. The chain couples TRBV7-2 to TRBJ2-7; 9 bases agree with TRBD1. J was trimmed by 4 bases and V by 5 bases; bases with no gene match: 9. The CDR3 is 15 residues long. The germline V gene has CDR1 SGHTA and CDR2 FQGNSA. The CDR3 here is CASSIGQGSLYEQYF. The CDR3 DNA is TGTGCCAGCAGCATCGGACAGGGGAGCCTTTACGAGCAGTACTTC.

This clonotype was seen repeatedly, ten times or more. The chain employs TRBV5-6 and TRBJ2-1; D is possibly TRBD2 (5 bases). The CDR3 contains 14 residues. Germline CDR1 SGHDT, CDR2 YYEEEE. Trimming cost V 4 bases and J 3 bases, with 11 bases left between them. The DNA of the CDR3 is TGTGCCAGCAGCCTCCTTGGACTCTACAATGAGCAGTTCTTC. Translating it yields CASSLLGLYNEQFF.

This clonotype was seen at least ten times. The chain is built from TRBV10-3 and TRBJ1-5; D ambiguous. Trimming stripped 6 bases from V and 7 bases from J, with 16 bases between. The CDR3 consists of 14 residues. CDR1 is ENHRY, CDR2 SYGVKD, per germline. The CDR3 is CAISDPVEGQPQHF. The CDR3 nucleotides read TGTGCCATCAGCGACCCGGTTGAGGGCCAGCCCCAGCATTTT.

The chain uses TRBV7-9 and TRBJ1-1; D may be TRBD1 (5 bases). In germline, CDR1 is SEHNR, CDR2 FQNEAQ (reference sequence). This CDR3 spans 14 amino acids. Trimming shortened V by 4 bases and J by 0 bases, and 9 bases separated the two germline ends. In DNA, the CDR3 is TGTGCCAGCAGCTCGGGACCTATGAACACTGAAGCTTTCTTT. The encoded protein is CASSSGPMNTEAFF.

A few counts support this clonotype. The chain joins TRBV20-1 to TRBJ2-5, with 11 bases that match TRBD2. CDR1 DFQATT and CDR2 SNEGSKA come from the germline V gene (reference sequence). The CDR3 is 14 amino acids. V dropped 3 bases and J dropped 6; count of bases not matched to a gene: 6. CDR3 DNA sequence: TGCAGTGCTAGCCCGACTAGCGGGGAAAAGACCCAGTACTTC. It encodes CSASPTSGEKTQYF.

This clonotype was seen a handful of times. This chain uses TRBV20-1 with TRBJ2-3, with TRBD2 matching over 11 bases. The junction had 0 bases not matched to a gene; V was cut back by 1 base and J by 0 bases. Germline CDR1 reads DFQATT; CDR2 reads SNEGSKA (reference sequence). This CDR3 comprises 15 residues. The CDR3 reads CSARGTSGSTDTQYF. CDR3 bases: TGCAGTGCTAGAGGGACTAGCGGGAGCACAGATACGCAGTATTTT.

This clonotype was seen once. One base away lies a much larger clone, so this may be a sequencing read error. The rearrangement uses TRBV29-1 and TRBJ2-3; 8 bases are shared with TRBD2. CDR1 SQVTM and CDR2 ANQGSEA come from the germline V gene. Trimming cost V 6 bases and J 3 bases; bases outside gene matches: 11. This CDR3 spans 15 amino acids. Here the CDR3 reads CSVRGPSGPTDTQYF. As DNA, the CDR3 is TGCAGCGTCCGAGGTCCTAGCGGGCCTACAGATACGCAGTATTTT.

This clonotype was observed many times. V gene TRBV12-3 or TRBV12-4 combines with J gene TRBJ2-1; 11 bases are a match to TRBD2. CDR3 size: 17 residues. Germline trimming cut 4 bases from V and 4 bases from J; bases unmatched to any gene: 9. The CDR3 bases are TGTGCCAGCAGTTCCACAGCCGGGACTAGCGGTTACAATGAGCAGTTCTTC. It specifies CASSSTAGTSGYNEQFF.

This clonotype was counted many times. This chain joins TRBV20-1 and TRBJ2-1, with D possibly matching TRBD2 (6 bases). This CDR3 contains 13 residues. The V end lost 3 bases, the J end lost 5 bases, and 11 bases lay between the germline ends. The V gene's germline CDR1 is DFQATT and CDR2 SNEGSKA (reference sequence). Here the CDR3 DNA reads TGCAGTGCTAGCGGGAGAGTGAACAATGAGCAGTTCTTC. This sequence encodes CSASGRVNNEQFF.

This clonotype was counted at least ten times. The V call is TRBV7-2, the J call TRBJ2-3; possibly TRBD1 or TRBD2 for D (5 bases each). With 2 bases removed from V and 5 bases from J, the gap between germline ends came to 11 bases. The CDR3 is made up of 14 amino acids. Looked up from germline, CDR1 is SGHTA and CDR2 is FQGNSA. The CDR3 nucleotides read TGTGCCAGCAGCTTAACCGGGGCGGGAGATACGCAGTATTTT. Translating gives CASSLTGAGDTQYF.

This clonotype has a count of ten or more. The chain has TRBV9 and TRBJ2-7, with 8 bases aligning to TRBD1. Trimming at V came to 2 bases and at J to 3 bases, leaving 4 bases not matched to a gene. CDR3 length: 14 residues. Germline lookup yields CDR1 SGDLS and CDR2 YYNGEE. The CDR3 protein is CASSVTGGLYEQYF. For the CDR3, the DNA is TGTGCCAGCAGCGTCACAGGGGGACTCTACGAGCAGTACTTC.

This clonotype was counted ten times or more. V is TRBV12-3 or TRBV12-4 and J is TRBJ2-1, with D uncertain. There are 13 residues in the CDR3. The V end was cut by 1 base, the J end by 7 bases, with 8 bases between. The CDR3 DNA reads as TGTGCCAGCAGTTTAGGAGGATGGAATGAGCAGTTCTTC. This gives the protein CASSLGGWNEQFF.

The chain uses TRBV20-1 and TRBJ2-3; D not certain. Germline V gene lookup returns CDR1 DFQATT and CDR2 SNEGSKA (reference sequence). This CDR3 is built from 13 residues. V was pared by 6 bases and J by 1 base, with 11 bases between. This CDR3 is CSAYSTRTDTQYF. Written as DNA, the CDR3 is TGCAGTGCATACTCCACCCGCACAGATACGCAGTATTTT.